This T cell receptor beta chain is from a study of T cells in Graves' hyperthyroidism and ophthalmopathy. In germline, CDR1 is DFQATT, CDR2 SNEGSKA (reference sequence). This CDR3 is 15 amino acids long. J gave up 7 bases and V 6 bases, and 18 bases lay outside the gene matches. The investigators amplified TCR beta CDR3 regions from RNA transcripts. TCR CDR3 underwent first-round RT-PCR with the HTBI primer set. TCRdb called the multiplex PCR reads again in MiXCR, with one record for every CDR3 protein. The sample has 500,000 to 750,000 distinct CDR3 sequences; roughly 50% are singletons. The sequence came from a woman under 30 with Graves' hyperthyroidism. Material: peripheral blood or thyroid tissue (not recorded which). The chain recombines TRBV20-1 with TRBJ2-7, with TRBD2 matching 7 bases. The DNA of the CDR3 is TGCAGTGCCAAGACTAGCTCCAGCTCCTACAATGAGCAGTACTTC. This gives the protein CSAKTSSSSYNEQYF.